Given below is one TCR beta chain in context. CDR1 SGHNT and CDR2 YYREEE come from the germline V gene (reference sequence). The CDR3 is 13 amino acids. The V gene lost 1 base and the J gene lost 6 bases, with 7 bases spanning the gap. This sample was included in a study of blood T cell repertoires in COVID-19. In the study overall: PBMCs, B-cell-depleted T cells, or T cells provided the cDNA or gDNA that made up the material.

Source study methods: Quantification of nucleated cells was approximated via reference gene primer amplification. Assay used: immunoSEQ multiplex PCR; TCRdb lists only in-frame clones, some missing. V, J and clone size reflect that table, while D and trimming were determined from the DNA. Among about 370,000 clones listed, around 87% were seen once. Enrolment of Seattle patients took place during active infection, and they were followed longitudinally. The J gene is TRBJ2-2, the V gene TRBV5-4, with D perhaps matching TRBD1 (6 bases). Material: peripheral blood. The receptor was derived from a woman in her twenties or thirties with COVID-19, enrolled during active disease. DNA for the CDR3: TGTGCCAGCAGCTTGTACAGGGCCGGGGAGCTGTTTTTT. It codes for CASSLYRAGELFF. Together with reference TRBV5-4 and TRBJ2-2, the CDR3 gives the full variable domain: ETGVTQSPTHLIKTRGQQVTLRCSSQSGHNTVSWYQQALGQGPQFIFQYYREEENGRGNFPPRFSGLQFPNYSSELNVNALELDDSALYLCASSLYRAGELFFGEGSRLTVL.